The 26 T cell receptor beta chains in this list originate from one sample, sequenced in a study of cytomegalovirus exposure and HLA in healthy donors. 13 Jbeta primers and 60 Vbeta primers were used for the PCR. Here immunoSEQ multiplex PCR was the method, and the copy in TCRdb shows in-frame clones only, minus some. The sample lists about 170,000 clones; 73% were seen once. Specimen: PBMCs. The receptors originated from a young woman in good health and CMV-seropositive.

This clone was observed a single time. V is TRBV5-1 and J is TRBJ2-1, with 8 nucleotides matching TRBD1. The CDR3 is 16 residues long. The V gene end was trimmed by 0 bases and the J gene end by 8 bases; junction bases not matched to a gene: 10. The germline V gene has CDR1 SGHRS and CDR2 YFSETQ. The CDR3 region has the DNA TGCGCCAGCAGCTTGGCGGGGACAGGACCCATCGATGAGCAGTTCTTC. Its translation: CASSLAGTGPIDEQFF.

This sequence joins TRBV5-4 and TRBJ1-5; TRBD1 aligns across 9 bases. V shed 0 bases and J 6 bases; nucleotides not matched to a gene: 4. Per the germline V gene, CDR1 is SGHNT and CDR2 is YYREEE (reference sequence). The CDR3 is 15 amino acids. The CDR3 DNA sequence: TGTGCCAGCAGCTTGGCGGGACAGGGCGGTCAGCCCCAGCATTTT. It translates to CASSLAGQGGQPQHF.

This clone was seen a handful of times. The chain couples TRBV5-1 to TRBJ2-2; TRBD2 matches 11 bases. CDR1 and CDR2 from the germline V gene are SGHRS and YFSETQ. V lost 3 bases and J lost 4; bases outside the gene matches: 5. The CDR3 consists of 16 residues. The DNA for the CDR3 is TGCGCCAGCAGCTGGGGGACTAGCGGAGTCACCGGGGAGCTGTTTTTT. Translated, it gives CASSWGTSGVTGELFF.

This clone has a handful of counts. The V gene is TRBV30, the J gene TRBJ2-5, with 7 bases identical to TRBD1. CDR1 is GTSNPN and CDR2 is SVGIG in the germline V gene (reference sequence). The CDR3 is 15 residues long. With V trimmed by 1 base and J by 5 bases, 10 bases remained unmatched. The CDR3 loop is CAWSGGRGRSETQYF. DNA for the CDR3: TGTGCCTGGAGTGGGGGCAGGGGGAGATCGGAGACCCAGTACTTC. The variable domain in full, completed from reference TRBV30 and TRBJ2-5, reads SQTIHQWPATLVQPVGSPLSLECTVEGTSNPNLYWYRQAAGRGLQLLFYSVGIGQISSEVPQNLSASRPQDRQFILSSKKLLLSDSGFYLCAWSGGRGRSETQYFGPGTRLLVL.

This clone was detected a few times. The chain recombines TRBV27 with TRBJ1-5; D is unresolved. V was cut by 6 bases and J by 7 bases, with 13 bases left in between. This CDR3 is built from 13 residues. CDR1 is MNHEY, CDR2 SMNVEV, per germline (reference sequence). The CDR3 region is CASSPGRNQPQHF. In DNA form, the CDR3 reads TGTGCCAGCAGCCCAGGTCGTAACCAGCCCCAGCATTTT.

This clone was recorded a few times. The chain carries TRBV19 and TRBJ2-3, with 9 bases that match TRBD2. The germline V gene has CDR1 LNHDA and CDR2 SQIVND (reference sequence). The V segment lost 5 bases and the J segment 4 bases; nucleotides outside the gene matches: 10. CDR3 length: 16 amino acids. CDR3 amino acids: CASSPPGGGAADTQYF. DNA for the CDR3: TGTGCCAGTAGTCCTCCGGGCGGGGGGGCCGCAGATACGCAGTATTTT. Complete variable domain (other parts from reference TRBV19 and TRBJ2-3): DGGITQSPKYLFRKEGQNVTLSCEQNLNHDAMYWYRQDPGQGLRLIYYSQIVNDFQKGDIAEGYSVSREKKESFPLTVTSAQKNPTAFYLCASSPPGGGAADTQYFGPGTRLTVL.

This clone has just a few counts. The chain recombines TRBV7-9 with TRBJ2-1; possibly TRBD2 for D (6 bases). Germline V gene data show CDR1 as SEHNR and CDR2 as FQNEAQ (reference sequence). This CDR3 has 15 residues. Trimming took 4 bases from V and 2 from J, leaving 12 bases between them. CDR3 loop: CASSSGGRTYNEQFF. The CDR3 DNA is TGTGCCAGCAGCTCTGGAGGGAGGACCTACAATGAGCAGTTCTTC. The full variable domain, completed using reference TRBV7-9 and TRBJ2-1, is DTGVSQNPRHKITKRGQNVTFRCDPISEHNRLYWYRQTLGQGPEFLTYFQNEAQLEKSRLLSDRFSAERPKGSFSTLEIQRTEQGDSAMYLCASSSGGRTYNEQFFGPGTRLTVL.

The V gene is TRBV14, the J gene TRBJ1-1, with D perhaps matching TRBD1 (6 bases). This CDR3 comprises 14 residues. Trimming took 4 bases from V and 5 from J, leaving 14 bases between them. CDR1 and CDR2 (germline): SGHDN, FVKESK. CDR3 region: CASSLSGVETEAFF. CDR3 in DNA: TGTGCCAGCAGCCTATCAGGGGTTGAGACTGAAGCTTTCTTT.

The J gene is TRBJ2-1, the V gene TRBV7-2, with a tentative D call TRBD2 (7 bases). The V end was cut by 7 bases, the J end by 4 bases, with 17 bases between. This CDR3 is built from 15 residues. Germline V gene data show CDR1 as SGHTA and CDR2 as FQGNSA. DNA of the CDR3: TGTGCCAGCACACAAGGGGGGGGTGGATACAATGAGCAGTTCTTC. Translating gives CASTQGGGGYNEQFF.

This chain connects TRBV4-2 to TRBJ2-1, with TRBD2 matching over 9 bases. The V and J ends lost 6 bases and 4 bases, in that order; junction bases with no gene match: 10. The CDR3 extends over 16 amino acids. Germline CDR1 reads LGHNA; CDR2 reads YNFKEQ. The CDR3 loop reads CASSPTGTSLYNEQFF. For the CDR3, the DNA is TGTGCCAGCAGTCCAACCGGGACTAGCCTATACAATGAGCAGTTCTTC.

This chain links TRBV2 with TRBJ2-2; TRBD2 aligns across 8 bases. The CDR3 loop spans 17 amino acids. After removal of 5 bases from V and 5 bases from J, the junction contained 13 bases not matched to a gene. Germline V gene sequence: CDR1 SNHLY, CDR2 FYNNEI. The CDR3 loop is CASSKPAGDAWTGELFF. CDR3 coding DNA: TGTGCCAGCAGTAAGCCAGCGGGGGACGCCTGGACCGGGGAGCTGTTTTTT.

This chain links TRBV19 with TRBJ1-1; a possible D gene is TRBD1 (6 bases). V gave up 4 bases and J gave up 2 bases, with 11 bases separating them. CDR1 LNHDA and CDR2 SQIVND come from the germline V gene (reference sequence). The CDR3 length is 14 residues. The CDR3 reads CASSTTGLNTEAFF. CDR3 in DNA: TGTGCCAGTAGTACTACAGGGTTAAACACTGAAGCTTTCTTT.

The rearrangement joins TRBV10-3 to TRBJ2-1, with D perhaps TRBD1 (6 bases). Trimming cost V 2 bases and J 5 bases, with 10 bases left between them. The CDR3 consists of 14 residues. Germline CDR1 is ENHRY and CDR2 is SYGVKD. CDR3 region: CAISEPRGDNEQFF. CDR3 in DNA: TGTGCCATCAGTGAGCCCAGGGGCGACAATGAGCAGTTCTTC.

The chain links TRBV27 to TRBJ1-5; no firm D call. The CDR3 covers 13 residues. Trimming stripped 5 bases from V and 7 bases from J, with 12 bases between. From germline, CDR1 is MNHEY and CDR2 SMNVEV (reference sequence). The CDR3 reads CASSGSRLQPQHF. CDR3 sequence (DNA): TGTGCCAGCAGTGGCTCCCGTCTCCAGCCCCAGCATTTT.

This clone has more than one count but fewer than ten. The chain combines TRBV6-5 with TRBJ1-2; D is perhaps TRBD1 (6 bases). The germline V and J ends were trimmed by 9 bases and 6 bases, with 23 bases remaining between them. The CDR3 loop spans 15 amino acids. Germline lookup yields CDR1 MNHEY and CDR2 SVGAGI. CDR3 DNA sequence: TGTGCCAGGATTCACGATCCGGACAGCTCGAATGGCTACACCTTC. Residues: CARIHDPDSSNGYTF.

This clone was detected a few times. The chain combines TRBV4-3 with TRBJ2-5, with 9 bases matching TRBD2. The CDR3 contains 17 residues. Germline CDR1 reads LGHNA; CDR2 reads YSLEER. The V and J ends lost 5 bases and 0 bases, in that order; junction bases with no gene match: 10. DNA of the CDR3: TGCGCCAGCAGCGAAGGCCTAGCGGGGAGCTACCAAGAGACCCAGTACTTC. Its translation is CASSEGLAGSYQETQYF.

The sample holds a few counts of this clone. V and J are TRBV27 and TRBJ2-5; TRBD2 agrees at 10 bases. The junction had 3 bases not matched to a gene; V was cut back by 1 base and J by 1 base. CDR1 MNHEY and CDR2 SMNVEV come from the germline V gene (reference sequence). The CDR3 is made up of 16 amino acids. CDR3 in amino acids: CASSLLRTSGQETQYF. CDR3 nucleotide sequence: TGTGCCAGCAGTTTATTAAGGACTAGCGGCCAAGAGACCCAGTACTTC.

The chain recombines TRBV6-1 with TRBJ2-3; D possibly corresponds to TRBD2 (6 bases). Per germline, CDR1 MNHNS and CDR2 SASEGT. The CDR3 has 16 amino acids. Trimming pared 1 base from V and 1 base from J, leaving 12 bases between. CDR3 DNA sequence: TGTGCCAGCAGTGAAGTGGGCGGAGGGGGCACAGATACGCAGTATTTT. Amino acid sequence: CASSEVGGGGTDTQYF.

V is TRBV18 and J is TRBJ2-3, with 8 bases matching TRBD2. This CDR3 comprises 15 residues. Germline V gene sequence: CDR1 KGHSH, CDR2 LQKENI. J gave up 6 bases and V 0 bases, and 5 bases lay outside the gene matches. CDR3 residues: CASSPPSSGGDTQYF. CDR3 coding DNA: TGTGCCAGCTCACCACCAAGCTCGGGAGGGGATACGCAGTATTTT.

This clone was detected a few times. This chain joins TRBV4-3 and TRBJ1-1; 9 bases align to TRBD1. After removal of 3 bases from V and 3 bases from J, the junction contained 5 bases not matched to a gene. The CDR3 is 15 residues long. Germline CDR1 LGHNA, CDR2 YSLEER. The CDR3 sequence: CASSQGRTGDTEAFF. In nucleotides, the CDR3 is TGCGCCAGCAGCCAGGGACGGACAGGGGACACTGAAGCTTTCTTT.

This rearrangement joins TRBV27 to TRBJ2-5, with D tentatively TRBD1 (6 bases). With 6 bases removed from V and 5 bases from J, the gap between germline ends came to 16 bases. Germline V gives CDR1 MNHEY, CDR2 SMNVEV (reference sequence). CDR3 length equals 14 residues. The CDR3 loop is CASRRPGQRETQYF. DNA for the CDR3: TGTGCCAGCAGACGACCCGGACAGAGGGAGACCCAGTACTTC.

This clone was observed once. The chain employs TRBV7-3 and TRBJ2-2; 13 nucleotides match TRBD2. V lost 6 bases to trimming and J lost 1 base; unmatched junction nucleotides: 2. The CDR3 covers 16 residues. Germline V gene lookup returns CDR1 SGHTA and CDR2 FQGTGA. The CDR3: CASSRLAGGNTGELFF. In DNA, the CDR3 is TGTGCCAGCAGTCGACTAGCGGGGGGGAACACCGGGGAGCTGTTTTTT.

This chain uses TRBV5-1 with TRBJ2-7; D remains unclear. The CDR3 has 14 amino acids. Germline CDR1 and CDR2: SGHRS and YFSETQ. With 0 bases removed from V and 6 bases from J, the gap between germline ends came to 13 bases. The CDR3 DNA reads TGCGCCAGCAGCTTGGGAGACGGAAGAGGCGAGCAGTACTTC. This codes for CASSLGDGRGEQYF.

CDR3 residues: CASSLTGTNTGELFF. CDR3 DNA: TGTGCCAGCAGCTTGACAGGGACGAACACCGGGGAGCTGTTTTTT. The chain combines TRBV11-2 with TRBJ2-2; 7 bases align to TRBD1. Germline assignment: CDR1 SGHAT and CDR2 FQNNGV. J gave up 0 bases and V 3 bases, and 1 base lay outside the gene matches. The CDR3 loop spans 15 amino acids.

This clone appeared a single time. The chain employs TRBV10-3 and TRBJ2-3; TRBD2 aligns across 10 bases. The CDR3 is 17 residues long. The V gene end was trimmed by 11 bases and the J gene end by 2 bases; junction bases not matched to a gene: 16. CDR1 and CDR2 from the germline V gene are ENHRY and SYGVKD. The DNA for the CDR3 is TGTGCCTCAAGGGGGACTAGCGCCTCGACTCTCACAGATACGCAGTATTTT. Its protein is CASRGTSASTLTDTQYF.

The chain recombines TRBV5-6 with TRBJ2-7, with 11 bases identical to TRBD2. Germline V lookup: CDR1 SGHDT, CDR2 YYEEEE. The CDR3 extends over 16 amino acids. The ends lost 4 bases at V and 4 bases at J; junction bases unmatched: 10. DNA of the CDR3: TGTGCCAGCAGCGACTATGTGTCTAGCGGGGGGTACGAGCAGTACTTC. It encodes CASSDYVSSGGYEQYF.